This TCR beta chain was observed in a study of T cell clones after liver transplantation. Germline V gives CDR1 SNHLY, CDR2 FYNNEI. V lost 7 bases and J lost 1, with 10 bases in between. The CDR3 is made up of 13 amino acids. Sequencing used immunoSEQ multiplex PCR; TCRdb keeps in-frame clones, though not all of them. The sample lists about 85,000 clones, 70% to 85% occurring once. This chain links TRBV2 with TRBJ1-1; D remains ambiguous. Source: CD4+ T cells from blood, taken almost 47 months after liver transplant. This sequence originates from a human patient who received a liver transplant. The graft donor may account for some of the T cells. In nucleotides, the CDR3 is TGTGCCAGCACCCCTCGGGCGAACACTGAAGCTTTCTTT. It encodes CASTPRANTEAFF.